A selection of T cell receptor beta chains follows, all from one sample in a study of blood T cell repertoires in COVID-19. Sequencing used immunoSEQ multiplex PCR; TCRdb keeps in-frame clones, though not all of them. Here the sample spans roughly 520,000 clones, over 75% being singletons. The sequenced material came from PBMCs or T cells enriched from blood (not recorded which). The receptors were gathered from a woman aged 40-49 years who had recovered from COVID-19. Both conserved end residues are part of each CDR3. Fields, in order: V gene, D gene, clone size, J gene, CDR3 protein, CDR3 DNA. D genes are given only for firm matches. Clone size is given for some rows only: seen once, a few or many times, or a class if the clone is expanded.

v_gene: TRBV7-2
d_gene: .
abundance: .
j_gene: TRBJ2-7
CDR3aa: CASSPGGLAYEQYF
CDR3nt: TGTGCCAGCAGCCCAGGGGGGCTAGCCTACGAGCAGTACTTC

v_gene: TRBV4-3
d_gene: .
abundance: .
j_gene: TRBJ1-2
CDR3aa: CASSPWTTLSSYGYTF
CDR3nt: TGCGCCAGCAGCCCCTGGACTACGTTATCGAGCTATGGCTACACCTTC

v_gene: TRBV5-1
d_gene: .
abundance: .
j_gene: TRBJ1-1
CDR3aa: CASKARGLDEAFF
CDR3nt: TGCGCCAGCAAGGCCAGGGGCCTTGATGAAGCTTTCTTT

v_gene: TRBV24-1
d_gene: .
abundance: .
j_gene: TRBJ2-1
CDR3aa: CATSERGTEQFF
CDR3nt: TGTGCCACCAGTGAAAGGGGAACGGAGCAGTTCTTC

v_gene: TRBV29-1
d_gene: TRBD1
abundance: .
j_gene: TRBJ1-2
CDR3aa: CSVQGTVYGYTF
CDR3nt: TGCAGCGTTCAAGGGACAGTCTATGGCTACACCTTC

v_gene: TRBV19
d_gene: TRBD2
abundance: .
j_gene: TRBJ2-3
CDR3aa: CASSSSLAGGTDTQYF
CDR3nt: TGTGCCAGTAGTTCCTCCTTAGCGGGGGGCACAGATACGCAGTATTTT

v_gene: TRBV4-1
d_gene: TRBD1
abundance: .
j_gene: TRBJ2-5
CDR3aa: CASSPSRQGETQYF
CDR3nt: TGCGCCAGCAGCCCGAGCAGACAGGGGGAGACCCAGTACTTC

v_gene: TRBV5-6
d_gene: TRBD1
abundance: .
j_gene: TRBJ2-3
CDR3aa: CASSPIQTGLTDTQYF
CDR3nt: TGTGCCAGCAGCCCTATACAGACAGGGTTGACAGATACGCAGTATTTT

v_gene: TRBV10-2
d_gene: .
abundance: .
j_gene: TRBJ1-5
CDR3aa: CASSEPDQPQHF
CDR3nt: TGCGCCAGCAGTGAGCCAGATCAGCCCCAGCATTTT

v_gene: TRBV6-2/TRBV6-3
d_gene: .
abundance: .
j_gene: TRBJ2-3
CDR3aa: CASSYALEGQYF
CDR3nt: TGTGCCAGCAGTTATGCTTTGGAGGGGCAGTATTTT

v_gene: TRBV10-1
d_gene: TRBD1
abundance: .
j_gene: TRBJ1-3
CDR3aa: CASRNVTGIGNTIYF
CDR3nt: TGCGCCAGCAGAAATGTGACAGGGATTGGAAACACCATATATTTT

v_gene: TRBV7-8
d_gene: TRBD1
abundance: .
j_gene: TRBJ1-2
CDR3aa: CASSLGYQGESGYTF
CDR3nt: TGTGCCAGCAGCTTAGGGTATCAGGGGGAGTCGGGCTACACCTTC

v_gene: TRBV21-1
d_gene: .
abundance: .
j_gene: TRBJ1-5
CDR3aa: CASSKPPIDTGVRNSNQPQHF
CDR3nt: TGTGCCAGCAGCAAACCCCCCATAGACACAGGGGTTCGAAATAGCAATCAGCCCCAGCATTTT

v_gene: TRBV7-9
d_gene: .
abundance: .
j_gene: TRBJ2-6
CDR3aa: CASSPQGSGANVLTF
CDR3nt: TGTGCCAGCAGCCCCCAGGGATCCGGGGCCAACGTCCTGACTTTC

v_gene: TRBV3-1/TRBV3-2
d_gene: TRBD1
abundance: .
j_gene: TRBJ1-2
CDR3aa: CASSDRDRGGYTF
CDR3nt: TGTGCCAGCAGCGACCGGGACAGGGGCGGCTACACCTTC

v_gene: TRBV6-5
d_gene: TRBD1
abundance: .
j_gene: TRBJ1-1
CDR3aa: CASRTGSGTEAFF
CDR3nt: TGTGCCAGCCGGACAGGGTCGGGCACTGAAGCTTTCTTT

v_gene: TRBV10-2
d_gene: .
abundance: .
j_gene: TRBJ1-1
CDR3aa: CASSDGSVKNTEAFF
CDR3nt: TGCGCCAGCAGTGACGGGTCGGTGAAGAACACTGAAGCTTTCTTT

v_gene: TRBV19
d_gene: .
abundance: .
j_gene: TRBJ1-1
CDR3aa: CASSMRNTEAFF
CDR3nt: TGTGCCAGTAGTATGAGAAACACTGAAGCTTTCTTT

v_gene: TRBV6-2/TRBV6-3
d_gene: TRBD1
abundance: .
j_gene: TRBJ1-2
CDR3aa: CASSYSKGPVRGHGYTF
CDR3nt: TGTGCCAGCAGTTACTCGAAGGGTCCAGTCAGGGGGCATGGCTACACCTTC

v_gene: TRBV14
d_gene: TRBD1
abundance: .
j_gene: TRBJ1-2
CDR3aa: CASSQDGQGKGYGYTF
CDR3nt: TGTGCCAGCAGCCAAGATGGACAGGGGAAGGGGTATGGCTACACCTTC

v_gene: TRBV9
d_gene: .
abundance: .
j_gene: TRBJ2-1
CDR3aa: CASSVELQEQFF
CDR3nt: TGTGCCAGCAGCGTAGAGTTACAAGAGCAGTTCTTC

v_gene: TRBV7-2
d_gene: .
abundance: .
j_gene: TRBJ2-1
CDR3aa: CASSLRNPEDEQFF
CDR3nt: TGTGCCAGCAGCTTACGGAACCCGGAGGATGAGCAGTTCTTC

v_gene: TRBV6-5
d_gene: .
abundance: .
j_gene: TRBJ1-1
CDR3aa: CASTRPGIEAFF
CDR3nt: TGTGCCAGCACCCGTCCGGGGATTGAAGCTTTCTTT

v_gene: TRBV2
d_gene: TRBD1
abundance: few
j_gene: TRBJ2-7
CDR3aa: CASSDSTGVSYEQYF
CDR3nt: TGTGCCAGCAGTGATAGCACAGGGGTCTCCTACGAGCAGTACTTC

v_gene: TRBV29-1
d_gene: TRBD1
abundance: .
j_gene: TRBJ1-4
CDR3aa: CSVAGQGNEKLFF
CDR3nt: TGCAGCGTGGCCGGACAGGGAAACGAAAAACTGTTTTTT

v_gene: TRBV10-2
d_gene: .
abundance: .
j_gene: TRBJ2-5
CDR3aa: CASRAGNQETQYF
CDR3nt: TGCGCCAGCAGGGCGGGAAACCAAGAGACCCAGTACTTC

v_gene: TRBV11-2
d_gene: .
abundance: .
j_gene: TRBJ2-1
CDR3aa: CASSSPGAGLNEQFF
CDR3nt: TGTGCCAGCAGCTCCCCTGGTGCGGGACTCAATGAGCAGTTCTTC

v_gene: TRBV10-3
d_gene: .
abundance: .
j_gene: TRBJ1-2
CDR3aa: CAITQGTTNYGYTF
CDR3nt: TGTGCCATCACTCAGGGGACCACTAACTATGGCTACACCTTC